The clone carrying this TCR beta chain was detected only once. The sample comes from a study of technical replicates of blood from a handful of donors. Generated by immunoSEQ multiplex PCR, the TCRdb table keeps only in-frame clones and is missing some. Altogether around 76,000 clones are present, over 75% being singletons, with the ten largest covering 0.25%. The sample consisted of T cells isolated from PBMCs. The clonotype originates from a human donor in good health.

CDR3 sequence: CASSAAGELFF. CDR3 sequence (DNA): TGTGCCAGCAGCGCGGCCGGGGAGCTGTTTTTT. The J gene is TRBJ2-2, the V gene TRBV11-3; D is unclear. This CDR3 has 11 residues. From germline, CDR1 is SGHNT and CDR2 YENEEA. Trimming shortened V by 5 bases and J by 6 bases, and 4 bases separated the two germline ends.